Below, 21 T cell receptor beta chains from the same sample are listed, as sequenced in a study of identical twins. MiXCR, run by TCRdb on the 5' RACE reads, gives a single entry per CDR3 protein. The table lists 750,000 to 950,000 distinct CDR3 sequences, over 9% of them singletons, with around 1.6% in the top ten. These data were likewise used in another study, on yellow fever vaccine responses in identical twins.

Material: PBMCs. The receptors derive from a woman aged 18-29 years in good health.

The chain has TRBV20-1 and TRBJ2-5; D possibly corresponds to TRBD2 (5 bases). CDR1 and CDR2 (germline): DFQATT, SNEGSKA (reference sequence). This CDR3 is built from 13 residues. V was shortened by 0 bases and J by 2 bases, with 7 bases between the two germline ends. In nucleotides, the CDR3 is TGCAGTGCTAGAGACCAGCGGCAAGAGACCCAGTACTTC. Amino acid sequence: CSARDQRQETQYF.

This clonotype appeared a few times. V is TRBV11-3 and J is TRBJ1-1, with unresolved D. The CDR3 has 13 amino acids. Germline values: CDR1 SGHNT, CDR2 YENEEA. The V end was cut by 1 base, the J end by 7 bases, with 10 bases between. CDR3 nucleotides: TGTGCCAGCAGCTTAGGGAGTGCGGATGAAGCTTTCTTT. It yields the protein CASSLGSADEAFF.

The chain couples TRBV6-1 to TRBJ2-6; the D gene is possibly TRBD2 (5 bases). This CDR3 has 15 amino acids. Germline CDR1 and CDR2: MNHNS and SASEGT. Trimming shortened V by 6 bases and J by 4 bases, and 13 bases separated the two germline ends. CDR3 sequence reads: CASSHEGTGANVLTF. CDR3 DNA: TGTGCCAGCAGCCATGAGGGAACCGGGGCCAACGTCCTGACTTTC.

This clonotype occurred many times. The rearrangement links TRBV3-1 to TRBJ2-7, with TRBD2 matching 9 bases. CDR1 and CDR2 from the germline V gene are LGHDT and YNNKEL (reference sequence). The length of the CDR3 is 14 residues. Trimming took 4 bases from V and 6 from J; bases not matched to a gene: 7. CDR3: CASSLAGANGEQYF. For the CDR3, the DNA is TGTGCCAGCAGCCTAGCGGGAGCAAATGGCGAGCAGTACTTC.

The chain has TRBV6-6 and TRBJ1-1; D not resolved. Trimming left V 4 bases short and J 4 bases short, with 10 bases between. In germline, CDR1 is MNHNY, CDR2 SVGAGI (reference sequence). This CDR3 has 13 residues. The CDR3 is CASSSLEFTEAFF. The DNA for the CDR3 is TGTGCCAGCAGTTCCCTGGAATTCACTGAAGCTTTCTTT.

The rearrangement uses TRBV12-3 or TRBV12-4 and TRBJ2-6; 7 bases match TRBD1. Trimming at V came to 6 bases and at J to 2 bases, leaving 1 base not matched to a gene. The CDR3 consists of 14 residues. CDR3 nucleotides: TGTGCCAGCAGCACAGGGGCTGGGGCCAACGTCCTGACTTTC. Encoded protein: CASSTGAGANVLTF.

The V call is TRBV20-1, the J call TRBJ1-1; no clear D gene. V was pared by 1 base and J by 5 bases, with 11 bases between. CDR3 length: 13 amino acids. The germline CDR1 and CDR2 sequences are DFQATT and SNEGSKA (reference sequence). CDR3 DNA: TGCAGTGCTAGAGGGGTTCCGGCTACTGAAGCTTTCTTT. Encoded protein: CSARGVPATEAFF.

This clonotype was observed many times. CDR3 loop: CASSPLPSGEPNEQFF. The CDR3 DNA reads as TGTGCCAGCAGTCCCCTCCCTAGCGGGGAACCCAATGAGCAGTTCTTC. This rearrangement joins TRBV12-3 or TRBV12-4 to TRBJ2-1, with 9 bases matching TRBD2. This CDR3 has 16 residues. V was clipped by 5 bases and J by 6 bases; unmatched bases: 11.

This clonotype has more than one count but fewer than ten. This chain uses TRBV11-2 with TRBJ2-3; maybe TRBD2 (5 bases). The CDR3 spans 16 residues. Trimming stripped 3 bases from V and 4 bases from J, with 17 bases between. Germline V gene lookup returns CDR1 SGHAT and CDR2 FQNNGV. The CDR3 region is CASSFEPSGWADTQYF. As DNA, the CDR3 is TGTGCCAGCAGCTTCGAACCGTCGGGGTGGGCAGATACGCAGTATTTT.

The CDR3 sequence: CASSLVLGSSGANVLTF. The CDR3 region has the DNA TGCGCCAGCAGCTTGGTGCTGGGGAGCTCTGGGGCCAACGTCCTGACTTTC. This sequence joins TRBV5-1 and TRBJ2-6; possible D gene TRBD2, 5 bases. Germline V gene data show CDR1 as SGHRS and CDR2 as YFSETQ. The CDR3 is 17 residues long. With 0 bases removed from V and 0 bases from J, the gap between germline ends came to 10 bases.

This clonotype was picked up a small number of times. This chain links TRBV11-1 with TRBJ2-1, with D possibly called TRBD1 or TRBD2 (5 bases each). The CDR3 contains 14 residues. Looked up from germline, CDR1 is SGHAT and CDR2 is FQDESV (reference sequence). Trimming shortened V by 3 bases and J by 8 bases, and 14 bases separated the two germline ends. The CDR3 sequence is CASSLGEGTDEQFF. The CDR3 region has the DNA TGTGCCAGCAGCTTGGGTGAGGGGACGGATGAGCAGTTCTTC.

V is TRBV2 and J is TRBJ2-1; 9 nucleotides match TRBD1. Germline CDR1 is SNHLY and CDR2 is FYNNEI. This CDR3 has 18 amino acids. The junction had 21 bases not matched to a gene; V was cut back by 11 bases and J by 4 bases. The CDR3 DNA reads TGTGCCGTAGGAGGGACAGGGATAAGATCCTTGAGATACAATGAGCAGTTCTTC. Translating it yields CAVGGTGIRSLRYNEQFF.

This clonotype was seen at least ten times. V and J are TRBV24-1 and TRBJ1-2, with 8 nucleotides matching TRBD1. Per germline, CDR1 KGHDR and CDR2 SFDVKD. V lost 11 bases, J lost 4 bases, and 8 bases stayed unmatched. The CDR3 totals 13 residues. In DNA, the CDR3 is TGTGCCATCGAGAATGACAGGGGCTATGGCTACACCTTC. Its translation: CAIENDRGYGYTF.

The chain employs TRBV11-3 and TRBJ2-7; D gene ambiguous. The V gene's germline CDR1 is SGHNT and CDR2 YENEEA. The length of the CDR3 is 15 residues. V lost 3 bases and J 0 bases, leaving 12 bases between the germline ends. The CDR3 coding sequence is TGTGCCAGCAGCTTCGGACCCTTGAGCTCCTACGAGCAGTACTTC. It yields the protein CASSFGPLSSYEQYF.

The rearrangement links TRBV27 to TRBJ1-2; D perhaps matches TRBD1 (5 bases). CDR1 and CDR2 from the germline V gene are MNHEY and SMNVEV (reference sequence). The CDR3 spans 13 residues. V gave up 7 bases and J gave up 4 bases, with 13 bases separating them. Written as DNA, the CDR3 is TGTGCCAGCATGGGGCAGGAAAGCTATGGCTACACCTTC. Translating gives CASMGQESYGYTF.

In DNA form, the CDR3 reads TGTGCCAGCAGCTCTCAGGGTCGAGATACGCAGTATTTT. This gives the protein CASSSQGRDTQYF. This chain joins TRBV11-2 and TRBJ2-3, with D possibly being TRBD1 (5 bases). From germline, CDR1 is SGHAT and CDR2 FQNNGV. V was cut by 4 bases and J by 5 bases, with 10 bases left in between. The CDR3 is 13 residues long. Drawing the rest from reference TRBV11-2 and TRBJ2-3, the complete variable domain is EAGVAQSPRYKIIEKRQSVAFWCNPISGHATLYWYQQILGQGPKLLIQFQNNGVVDDSQLPKDRFSAERLKGVDSTLKIQPAKLEDSAVYLCASSSQGRDTQYFGPGTRLTVL.

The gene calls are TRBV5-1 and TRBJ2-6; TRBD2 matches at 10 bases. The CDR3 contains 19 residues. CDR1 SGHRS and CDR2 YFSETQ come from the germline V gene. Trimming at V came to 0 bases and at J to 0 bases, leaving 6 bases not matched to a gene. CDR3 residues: CASSLGLAGVGSGANVLTF. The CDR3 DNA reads TGCGCCAGCAGCTTGGGTCTAGCGGGAGTGGGCTCTGGGGCCAACGTCCTGACTTTC.

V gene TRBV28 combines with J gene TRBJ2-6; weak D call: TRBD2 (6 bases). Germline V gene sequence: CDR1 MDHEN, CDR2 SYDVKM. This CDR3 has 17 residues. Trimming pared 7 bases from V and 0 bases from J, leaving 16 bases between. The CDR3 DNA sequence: TGTGCCAGCACCCTGGGACTTCTGCGCTCTGGGGCCAACGTCCTGACTTTC. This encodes CASTLGLLRSGANVLTF.

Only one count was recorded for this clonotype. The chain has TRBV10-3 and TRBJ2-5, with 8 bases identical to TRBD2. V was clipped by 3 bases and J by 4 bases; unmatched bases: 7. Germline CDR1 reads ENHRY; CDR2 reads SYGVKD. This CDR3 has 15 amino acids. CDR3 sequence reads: CAISESGGARETQYF. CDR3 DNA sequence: TGTGCCATCAGTGAATCGGGGGGGGCCCGAGAGACCCAGTACTTC.

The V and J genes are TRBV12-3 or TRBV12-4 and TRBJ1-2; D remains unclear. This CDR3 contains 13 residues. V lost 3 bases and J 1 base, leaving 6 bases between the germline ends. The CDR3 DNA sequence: TGTGCCAGCAGTTTGCTAGATAACTATGGCTACACCTTC. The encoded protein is CASSLLDNYGYTF.

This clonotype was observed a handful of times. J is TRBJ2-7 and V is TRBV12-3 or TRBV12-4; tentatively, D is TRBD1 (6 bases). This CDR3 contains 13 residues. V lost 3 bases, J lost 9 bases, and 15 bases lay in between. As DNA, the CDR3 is TGTGCCAGCAGTTTCAACAGGGCAGAGGGGCAGTACTTC. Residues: CASSFNRAEGQYF.